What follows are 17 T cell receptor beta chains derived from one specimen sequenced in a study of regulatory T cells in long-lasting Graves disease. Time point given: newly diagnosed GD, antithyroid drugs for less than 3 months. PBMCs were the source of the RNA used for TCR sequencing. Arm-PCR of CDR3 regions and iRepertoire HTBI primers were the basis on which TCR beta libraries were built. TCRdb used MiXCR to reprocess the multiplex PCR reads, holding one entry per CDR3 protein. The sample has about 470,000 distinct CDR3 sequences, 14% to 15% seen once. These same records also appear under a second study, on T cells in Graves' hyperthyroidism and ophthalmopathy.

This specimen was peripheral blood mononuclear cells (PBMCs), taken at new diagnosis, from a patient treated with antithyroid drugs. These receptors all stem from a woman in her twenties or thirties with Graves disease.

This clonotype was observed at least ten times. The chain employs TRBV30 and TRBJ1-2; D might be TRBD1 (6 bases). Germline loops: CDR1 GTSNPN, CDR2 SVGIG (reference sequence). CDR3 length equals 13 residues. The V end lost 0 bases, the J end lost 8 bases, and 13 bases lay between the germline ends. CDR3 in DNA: TGTGCCTGGAGTGTACAGGGAGTTGTCGGCTACACCTTC. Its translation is CAWSVQGVVGYTF. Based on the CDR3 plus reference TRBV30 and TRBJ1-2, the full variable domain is SQTIHQWPATLVQPVGSPLSLECTVEGTSNPNLYWYRQAAGRGLQLLFYSVGIGQISSEVPQNLSASRPQDRQFILSSKKLLLSDSGFYLCAWSVQGVVGYTFGSGTRLTVV.

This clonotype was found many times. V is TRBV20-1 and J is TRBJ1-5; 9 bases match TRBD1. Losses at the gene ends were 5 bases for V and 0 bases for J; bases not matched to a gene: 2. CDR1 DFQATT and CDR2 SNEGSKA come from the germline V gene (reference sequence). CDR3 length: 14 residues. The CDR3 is CSAGQGSSNQPQHF. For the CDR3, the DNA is TGCAGTGCTGGACAGGGGAGTAGCAATCAGCCCCAGCATTTT.

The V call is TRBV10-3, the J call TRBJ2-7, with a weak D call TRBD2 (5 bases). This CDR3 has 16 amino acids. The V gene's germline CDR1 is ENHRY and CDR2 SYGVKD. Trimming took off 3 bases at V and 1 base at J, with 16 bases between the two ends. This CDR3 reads CAISDPRTGKSYEQYF. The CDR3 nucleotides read TGTGCCATCAGTGACCCGAGGACTGGGAAATCCTACGAGCAGTACTTC.

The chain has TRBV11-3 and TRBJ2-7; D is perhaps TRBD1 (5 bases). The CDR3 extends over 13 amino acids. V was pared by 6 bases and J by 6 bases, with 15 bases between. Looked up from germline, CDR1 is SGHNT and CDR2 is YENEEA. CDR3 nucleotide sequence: TGTGCCAGCAGTCGAGACTTCCAGGGCGAGCAGTACTTC. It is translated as CASSRDFQGEQYF.

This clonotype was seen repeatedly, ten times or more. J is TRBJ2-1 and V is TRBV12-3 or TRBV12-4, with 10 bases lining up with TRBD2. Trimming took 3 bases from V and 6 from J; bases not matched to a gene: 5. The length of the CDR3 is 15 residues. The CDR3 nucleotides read TGTGCCAGCAGTTTCCAACTAGCGGGGTCCAATGAGCAGTTCTTC. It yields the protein CASSFQLAGSNEQFF.

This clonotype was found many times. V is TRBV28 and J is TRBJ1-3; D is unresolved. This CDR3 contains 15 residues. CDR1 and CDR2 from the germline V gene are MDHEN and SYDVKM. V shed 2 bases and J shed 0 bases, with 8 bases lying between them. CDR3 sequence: CASSLNRLSGNTIYF. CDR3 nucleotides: TGTGCCAGCAGTTTAAACAGACTCTCTGGAAACACCATATATTTT. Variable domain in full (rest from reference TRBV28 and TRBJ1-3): DVKVTQSSRYLVKRTGEKVFLECVQDMDHENMFWYRQDPGLGLRLIYFSYDVKMKEKGDIPEGYSVSREKKERFSLILESASTNQTSMYLCASSLNRLSGNTIYFGEGSWLTVV.

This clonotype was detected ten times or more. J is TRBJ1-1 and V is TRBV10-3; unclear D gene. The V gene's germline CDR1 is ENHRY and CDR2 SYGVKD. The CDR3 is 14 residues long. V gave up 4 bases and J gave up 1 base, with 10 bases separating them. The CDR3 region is CAISARGANTEAFF. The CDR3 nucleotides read TGTGCCATCAGTGCCCGGGGAGCGAACACTGAAGCTTTCTTT.

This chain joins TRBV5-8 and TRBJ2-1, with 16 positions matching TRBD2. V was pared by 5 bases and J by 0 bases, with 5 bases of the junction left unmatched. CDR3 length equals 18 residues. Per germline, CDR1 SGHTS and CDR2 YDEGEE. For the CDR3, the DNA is TGTGCCAGCAGATCAGGGACTAGCGGGAGGGACTCCTACAATGAGCAGTTCTTC. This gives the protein CASRSGTSGRDSYNEQFF.

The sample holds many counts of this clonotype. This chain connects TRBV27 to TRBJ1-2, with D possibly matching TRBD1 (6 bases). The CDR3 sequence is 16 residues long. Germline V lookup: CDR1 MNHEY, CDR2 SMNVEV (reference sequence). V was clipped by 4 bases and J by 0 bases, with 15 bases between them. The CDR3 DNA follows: TGTGCCAGCAGTTCCCTCGCAGGGGCCTCTAACTATGGCTACACCTTC. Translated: CASSSLAGASNYGYTF.

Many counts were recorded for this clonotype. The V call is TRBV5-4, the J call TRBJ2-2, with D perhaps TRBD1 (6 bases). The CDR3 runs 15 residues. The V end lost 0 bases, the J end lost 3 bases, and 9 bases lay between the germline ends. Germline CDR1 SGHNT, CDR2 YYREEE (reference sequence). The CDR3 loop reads CASSLVDRDTGELFF. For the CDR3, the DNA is TGTGCCAGCAGCTTGGTGGACAGAGACACCGGGGAGCTGTTTTTT.

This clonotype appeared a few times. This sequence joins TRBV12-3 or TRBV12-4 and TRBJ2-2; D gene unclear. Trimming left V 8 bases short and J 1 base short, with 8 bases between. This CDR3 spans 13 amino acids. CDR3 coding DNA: TGTGCCAGCTACGAGGTGAACACCGGGGAGCTGTTTTTT. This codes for CASYEVNTGELFF.

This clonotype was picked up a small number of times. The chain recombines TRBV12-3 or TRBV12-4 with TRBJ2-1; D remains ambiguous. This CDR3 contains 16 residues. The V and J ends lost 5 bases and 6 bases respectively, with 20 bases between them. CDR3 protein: CASSPDRGWASNEQFF. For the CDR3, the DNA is TGTGCCAGCAGTCCAGATCGTGGTTGGGCTTCCAATGAGCAGTTCTTC.

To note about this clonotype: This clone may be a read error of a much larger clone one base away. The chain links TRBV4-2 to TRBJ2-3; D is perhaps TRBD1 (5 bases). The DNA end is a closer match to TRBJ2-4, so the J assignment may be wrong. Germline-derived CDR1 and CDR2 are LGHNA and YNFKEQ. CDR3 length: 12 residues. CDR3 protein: CASSQDGASQYF. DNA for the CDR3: TGTGCCAGCAGCCAAGATGGGGCCTCTCAGTACTTC.

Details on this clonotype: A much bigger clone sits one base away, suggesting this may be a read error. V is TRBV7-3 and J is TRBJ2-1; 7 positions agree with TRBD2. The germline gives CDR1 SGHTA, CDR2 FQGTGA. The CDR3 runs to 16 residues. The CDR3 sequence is CTSSLASGSERNEQFF. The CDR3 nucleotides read TGTACCAGCAGCTTAGCTAGCGGTTCTGAACGGAATGAGCAGTTCTTC.

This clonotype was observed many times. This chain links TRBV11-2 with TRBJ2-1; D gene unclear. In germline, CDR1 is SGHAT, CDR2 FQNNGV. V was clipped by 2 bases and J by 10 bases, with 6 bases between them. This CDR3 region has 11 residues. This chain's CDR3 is CASSLMREQFF. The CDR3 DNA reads TGTGCCAGCAGCTTAATGAGGGAGCAGTTCTTC.

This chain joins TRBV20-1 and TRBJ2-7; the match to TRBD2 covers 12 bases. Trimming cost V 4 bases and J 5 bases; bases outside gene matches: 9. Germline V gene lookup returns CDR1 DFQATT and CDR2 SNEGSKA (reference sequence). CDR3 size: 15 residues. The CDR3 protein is CSATMGTSGFNEQYF. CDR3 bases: TGCAGTGCTACGATGGGGACTAGCGGGTTCAACGAGCAGTACTTC.

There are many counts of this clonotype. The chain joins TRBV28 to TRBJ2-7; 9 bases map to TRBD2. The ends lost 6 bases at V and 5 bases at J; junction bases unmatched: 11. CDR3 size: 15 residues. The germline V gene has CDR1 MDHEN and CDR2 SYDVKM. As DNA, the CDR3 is TGTGCCAGCAGCCGGGGGGGACTAGCTTTGGACGAGCAGTACTTC. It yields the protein CASSRGGLALDEQYF.